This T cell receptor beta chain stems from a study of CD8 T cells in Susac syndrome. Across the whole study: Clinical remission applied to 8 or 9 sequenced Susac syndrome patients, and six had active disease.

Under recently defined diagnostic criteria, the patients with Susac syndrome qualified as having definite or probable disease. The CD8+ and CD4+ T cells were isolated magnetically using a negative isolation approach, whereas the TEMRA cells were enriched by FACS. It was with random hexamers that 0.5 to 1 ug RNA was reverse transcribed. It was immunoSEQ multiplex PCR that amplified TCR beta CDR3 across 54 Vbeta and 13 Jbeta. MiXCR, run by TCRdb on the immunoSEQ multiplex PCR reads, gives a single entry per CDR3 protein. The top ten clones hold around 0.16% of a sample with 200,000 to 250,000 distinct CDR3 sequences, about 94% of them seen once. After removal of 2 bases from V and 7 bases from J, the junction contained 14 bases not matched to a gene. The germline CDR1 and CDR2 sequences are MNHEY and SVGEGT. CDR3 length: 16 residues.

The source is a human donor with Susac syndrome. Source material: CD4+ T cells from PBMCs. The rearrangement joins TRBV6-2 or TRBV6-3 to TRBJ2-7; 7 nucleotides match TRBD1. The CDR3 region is CASSYRRQGGVREQYF. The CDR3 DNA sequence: TGTGCCAGCAGTTACCGCCGACAGGGTGGGGTTCGGGAGCAGTACTTC.